The source of this T cell receptor (beta chain) is a study of glioma-infiltrating T cells after dendritic cell vaccination. The wider study: Patients received autologous tumor lysate-pulsed dendritic cell vaccination between the early 2000s and the early 2010s.

This clone was recorded a few times. The germline V gene has CDR1 SGHRS and CDR2 YFSETQ. This CDR3 is 14 amino acids long. V lost 4 bases, J lost 0 bases, and 1 base stayed unmatched. Assay: immunoSEQ multiplex PCR; the TCRdb copy retains only in-frame clones and omits some. The sample lists some 100,000 clones; around 80% were seen once. The sequenced sample was blood, obtained before dendritic cell vaccination. The clonotype comes from a human donor with glioblastoma. V usage is TRBV5-1 and J usage is TRBJ2-3; 8 bases are a match to TRBD2. The DNA for the CDR3 is TGCGCCAGCAGCCCGGGAGGGAGCACAGATACGCAGTATTTT. Protein sequence: CASSPGGSTDTQYF.